The present T cell receptor beta chain was sequenced within a study of blood T cell repertoires in COVID-19. Turning to the study itself: The United States, Italy and Spain supplied acute and convalescent COVID-19 samples.

The repertoire was sequenced with immunoSEQ multiplex PCR; TCRdb's copy has only in-frame clones and lacks some. The sample has about 250,000 clones; 65% to 85% are singletons. The CDR3 length is 11 residues. Germline V lookup: CDR1 ENHRY, CDR2 SYGVKD. V was pared by 11 bases and J by 14 bases, with 19 bases between. The sequencing input was peripheral blood. V usage is TRBV10-3 and J usage is TRBJ2-1, with TRBD2 as a possible D gene (5 bases). This TCR derives from a woman older than 75 with acute or convalescent COVID-19. As DNA, the CDR3 is TGTGCCTCCAAGGCGGAGGCTACAGAGTTCTTC. Encoded protein: CASKAEATEFF.